This T cell receptor beta chain originates from a study of beta chain features in type 1 diabetes. Study-wide results and caveats: VDJ junctions from patients with type 1 diabetes contained fewer insertions and more deletions.

Germline lookup yields CDR1 SGHRS and CDR2 YFSETQ. The CDR3 has 12 residues. V gave up 7 bases and J gave up 10 bases, with 17 bases separating them. The authors reverse transcribed all of the isolated RNA, so sequencing captured expressed TCRB transcripts. Data came from immunoSEQ multiplex PCR; TCRdb stores just in-frame clones and leaves some out. The table lists about 160,000 clones, about 8.1% of them singletons, with 0.55% to 0.65% in the top ten. This clone appeared many times. The antigen is unknown. Sequencing was carried out using central memory CD4+ T cells from blood. This rearrangement joins TRBV5-1 to TRBJ2-5; D gene uncertain. The TCR sequence derives from a man in his late teens or twenties in good health. CDR3 nucleotides: TGCGCCAGCGGCTCATCAACTCATAGCCAGTACTTC. It codes for CASGSSTHSQYF.